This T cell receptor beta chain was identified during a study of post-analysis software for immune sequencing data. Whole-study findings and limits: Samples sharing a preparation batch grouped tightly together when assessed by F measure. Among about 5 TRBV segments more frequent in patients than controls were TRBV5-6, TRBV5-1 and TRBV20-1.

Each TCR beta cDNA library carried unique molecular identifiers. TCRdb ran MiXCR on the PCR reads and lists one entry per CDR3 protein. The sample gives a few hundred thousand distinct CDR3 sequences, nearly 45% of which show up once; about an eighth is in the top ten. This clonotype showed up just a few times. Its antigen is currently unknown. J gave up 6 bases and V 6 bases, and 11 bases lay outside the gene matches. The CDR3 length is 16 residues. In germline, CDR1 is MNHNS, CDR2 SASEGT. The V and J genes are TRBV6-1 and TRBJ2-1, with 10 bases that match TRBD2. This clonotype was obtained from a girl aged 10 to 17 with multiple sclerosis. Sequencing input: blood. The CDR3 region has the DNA TGTGCCAGCAGCTCATGGAGCGGGAGGGCCGGCAATGAGCAGTTCTTC. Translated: CASSSWSGRAGNEQFF.